The 6 T cell receptor beta chains in this list originate from one sample, sequenced in a study of blood T cell repertoires in COVID-19 (dated by TCRdb to 2018 to 2020). The library was generated by the immunoSEQ multiplex PCR assay. Drawn from immuneACCESS, this table holds only the in-frame rearrangements with V and J called that TCRdb kept. Clones are partly lost; checked studies trace under half to an unresolved V gene and leave the rest unexplained. This sample is represented by fewer than 250,000 clones; roughly 86% of them were singletons. The ten largest clonotypes hold just over 2.5% of the sample. The sample consisted of PBMCs or T cells enriched from blood (not recorded which). The receptors were sampled from a woman aged 25 to 45 with acute COVID-19.

CDR3 region: CASSLAENYGYTF. Written as DNA, the CDR3 is TGTGCCAGCAGCTTAGCTGAGAACTATGGCTACACCTTC. The chain employs TRBV7-2 and TRBJ1-2; D is unclear. Trimming pared 0 bases from V and 2 bases from J, leaving 4 bases between. Germline V lookup: CDR1 SGHTA, CDR2 FQGNSA. CDR3 length: 13 amino acids.

The rearrangement uses TRBV7-2 and TRBJ1-1; D ambiguous. CDR1 and CDR2 from the germline V gene are SGHTA and FQGNSA. This CDR3 contains 14 residues. V shed 4 bases and J shed 3 bases, with 12 bases lying between them. CDR3 nucleotides: TGTGCCAGCAGCTCCGGGAGGTTGTACACTGAAGCTTTCTTT. Amino acids: CASSSGRLYTEAFF.

The chain employs TRBV6-5 and TRBJ1-1; no firm D call. Deletions cut 6 bases from V and 1 base from J, with 15 bases between. Per germline, CDR1 MNHEY and CDR2 SVGAGI. This CDR3 is built from 15 residues. The chain's CDR3 is CASSIRRVKNTEAFF. The CDR3 bases are TGTGCCAGCAGCATACGGAGGGTCAAGAACACTGAAGCTTTCTTT.

The chain combines TRBV5-1 with TRBJ1-2, with D possibly being TRBD1 (5 bases). V shed 4 bases and J shed 2 bases, with 12 bases lying between them. Germline V CDR1 and CDR2: SGHRS, YFSETQ. The CDR3 spans 14 residues. The CDR3 sequence: CASSPGDSNYGYTF. As DNA, the CDR3 is TGCGCCAGCAGCCCGGGGGACTCAAACTATGGCTACACCTTC.

This clone was counted a few times. V and J are TRBV7-9 and TRBJ1-2; D might be TRBD1 (5 bases). V lost 5 bases and J 4 bases, leaving 20 bases between the germline ends. This CDR3 comprises 16 residues. Germline CDR1 and CDR2: SEHNR and FQNEAQ (reference sequence). CDR3 sequence: CASSPRGRPAVYGYTF. The CDR3 DNA reads TGTGCCAGCAGCCCACGGGGGAGGCCGGCGGTCTATGGCTACACCTTC.

The rearrangement links TRBV6-5 to TRBJ1-3, with D perhaps matching TRBD1 (5 bases). V dropped 8 bases and J dropped 8 bases, with 19 bases sitting between them. This CDR3 has 14 residues. Germline loops: CDR1 MNHEY, CDR2 SVGAGI. This chain's CDR3 is CASRFGTQGDTIYF. The CDR3 nucleotides are TGTGCCAGCCGGTTCGGGACTCAAGGGGACACCATATATTTT.